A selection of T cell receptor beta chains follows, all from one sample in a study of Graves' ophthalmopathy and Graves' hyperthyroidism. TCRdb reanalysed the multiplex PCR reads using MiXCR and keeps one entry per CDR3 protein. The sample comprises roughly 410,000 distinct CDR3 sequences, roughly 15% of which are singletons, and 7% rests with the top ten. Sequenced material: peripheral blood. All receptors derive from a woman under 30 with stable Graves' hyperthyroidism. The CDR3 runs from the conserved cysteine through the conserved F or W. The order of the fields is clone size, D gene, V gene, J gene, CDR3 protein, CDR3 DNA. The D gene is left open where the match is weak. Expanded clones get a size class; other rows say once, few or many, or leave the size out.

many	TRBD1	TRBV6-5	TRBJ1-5	CASSRKGQGFNQPQHF	TGTGCCAGCTCTAGGAAAGGACAGGGGTTCAATCAGCCCCAGCATTTT
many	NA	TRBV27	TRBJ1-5	CASSLRGGGSNQPQHF	TGTGCCAGCAGTTTAAGGGGGGGAGGGTCCAATCAGCCCCAGCATTTT
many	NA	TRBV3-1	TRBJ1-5	CASSQDLVGNQPQHF	TGTGCCAGCAGCCAAGATCTCGTGGGCAATCAGCCCCAGCATTTT
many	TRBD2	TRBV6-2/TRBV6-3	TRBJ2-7	CASSKSGGSSYEQYF	TGTGCCAGCAGCAAAAGCGGGGGAAGCTCCTACGAGCAGTACTTC
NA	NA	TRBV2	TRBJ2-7	CASAYGPQYF	TGTGCCAGCGCCTATGGGCCGCAGTACTTC
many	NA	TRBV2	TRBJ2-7	CAGQRAGLKQYF	TGTGCCGGTCAGCGGGCCGGGCTTAAGCAGTACTTC
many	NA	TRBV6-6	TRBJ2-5	CASSYSRGVETQYF	TGTGCCAGCAGTTACTCGAGAGGGGTAGAGACCCAGTACTTC
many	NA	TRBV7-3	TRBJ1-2	CASSLTTDVTDGYTF	TGTGCCAGCAGCTTAACAACGGACGTTACGGATGGCTACACCTTC
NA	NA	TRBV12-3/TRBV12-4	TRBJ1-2	CASSLDEWNYGYTF	TGTGCCAGCAGTTTGGATGAGTGGAACTATGGCTACACCTTC
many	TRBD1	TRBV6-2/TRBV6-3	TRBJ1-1	CASKRQGNTEAFF	TGTGCCAGCAAACGACAGGGAAACACTGAAGCTTTCTTT
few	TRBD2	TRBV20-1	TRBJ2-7	CSARDTGLAGVLEQYF	TGCAGTGCTAGAGATACTGGACTAGCGGGAGTATTAGAGCAGTACTTC
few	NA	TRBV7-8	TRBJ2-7	CASSTSLRDGSYEQYF	TGTGCCAGCAGCACATCATTGAGGGATGGCTCCTACGAGCAGTACTTC
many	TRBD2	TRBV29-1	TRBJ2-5	CSVEEVAGGPTQYF	TGCAGCGTTGAAGAAGTAGCGGGGGGGCCAACCCAGTACTTC
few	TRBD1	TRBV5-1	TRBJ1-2	CASRLKQGARGYTF	TGCGCCAGCAGACTAAAACAGGGGGCGCGAGGCTACACCTTC
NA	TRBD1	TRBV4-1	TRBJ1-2	CASSQERRDSRDYGYTF	TGCGCCAGCAGCCAAGAAAGACGGGACAGTAGGGACTATGGCTACACCTTC
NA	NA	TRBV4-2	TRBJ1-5	CASSQDVGGQPQHF	TGTGCCAGCAGCCAAGATGTTGGGGGACAGCCCCAGCATTTT
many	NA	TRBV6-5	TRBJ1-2	CASSYAGALGYTF	TGTGCCAGCAGTTACGCCGGGGCCTTGGGCTACACCTTC
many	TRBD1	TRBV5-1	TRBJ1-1	CASSVRQGAKATEAFF	TGCGCCAGCAGCGTCCGACAGGGGGCAAAGGCCACTGAAGCTTTCTTT
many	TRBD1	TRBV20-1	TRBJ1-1	CSARVDRATEAFF	TGCAGTGCTAGAGTGGACAGGGCCACTGAAGCTTTCTTT
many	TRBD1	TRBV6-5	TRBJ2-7	CASSYVSGTGGNEQYF	TGTGCCAGCAGTTACGTTTCCGGGACAGGGGGCAACGAGCAGTACTTC
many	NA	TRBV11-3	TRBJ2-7	CASSLGGAGPPYEQYF	TGTGCCAGCAGCTTAGGAGGCGCGGGGCCCCCTTACGAGCAGTACTTC
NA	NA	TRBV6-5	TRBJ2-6	CASSYSGNVLTF	TGTGCCAGCAGTTACTCCGGCAACGTCCTGACTTTC
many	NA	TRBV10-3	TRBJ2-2	CAIGIAAGGELFF	TGTGCCATCGGGATAGCGGCAGGCGGGGAGCTGTTTTTT
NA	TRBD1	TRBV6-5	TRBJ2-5	CASSYARQGAKETQYF	TGTGCCAGCAGTTACGCCAGACAGGGGGCGAAAGAGACCCAGTACTTC
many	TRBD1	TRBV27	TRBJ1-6	CASSLKTGSSYNSPLHF	TGTGCCAGCAGTTTGAAGACAGGGAGCTCCTATAATTCACCCCTCCACTTT
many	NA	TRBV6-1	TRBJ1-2	CASRGVGGVYGYTF	TGTGCCAGCAGGGGGGTCGGGGGGGTCTATGGCTACACCTTC
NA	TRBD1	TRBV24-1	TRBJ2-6	CATEGVTGTSGANVLTF	TGTGCCACTGAGGGGGTGACAGGGACCTCTGGGGCCAACGTCCTGACTTTC
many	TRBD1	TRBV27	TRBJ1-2	CASSSPSPGGPNYGYTF	TGTGCCAGCAGTTCCCCCTCCCCAGGGGGCCCTAACTATGGCTACACCTTC
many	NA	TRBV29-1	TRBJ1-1	CSVEGQMNTEAFF	TGCAGCGTTGAAGGGCAAATGAACACTGAAGCTTTCTTT
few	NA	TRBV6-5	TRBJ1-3	CASSYGGVDSGNTIYF	TGTGCCAGCAGTTATGGGGGGGTAGACTCTGGAAACACCATATATTTT
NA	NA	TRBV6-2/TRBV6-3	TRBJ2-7	CSSSGTSYEQYF	TGTTCCAGCAGTGGGACCTCCTACGAGCAGTACTTC
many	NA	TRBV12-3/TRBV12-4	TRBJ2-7	CASSPGVWGEQYF	TGTGCCAGCAGTCCGGGAGTTTGGGGCGAGCAGTACTTC
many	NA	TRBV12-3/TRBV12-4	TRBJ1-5	CASSHRKHSNQPQHF	TGTGCCAGCAGCCACAGGAAACATAGCAATCAGCCCCAGCATTTT
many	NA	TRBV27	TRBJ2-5	CASSSYGETQYF	TGTGCCAGCAGTTCGTATGGAGAGACCCAGTACTTC
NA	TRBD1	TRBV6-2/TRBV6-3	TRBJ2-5	CASSYVTGGSETQYF	TGTGCCAGCAGTTACGTAACAGGGGGTTCGGAGACCCAGTACTTC
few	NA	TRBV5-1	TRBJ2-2	CASSLRVPYPRGTGELFF	TGCGCCAGCAGCCTCAGGGTTCCCTACCCAAGGGGCACCGGGGAGCTGTTTTTT
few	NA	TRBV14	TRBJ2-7	CASSPRGSGYEQYF	TGTGCCAGCAGCCCAAGGGGGAGCGGATACGAGCAGTACTTC
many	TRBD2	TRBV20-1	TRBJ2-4	CSAPPTSGAKNIQYF	TGCAGTGCTCCCCCGACTAGCGGGGCCAAAAACATTCAGTACTTC
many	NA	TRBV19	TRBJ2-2	CASSWGNTGELFF	TGTGCCAGTAGTTGGGGGAACACCGGGGAGCTGTTTTTT
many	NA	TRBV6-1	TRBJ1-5	CASSGGYREPQHF	TGTGCCAGCAGTGGGGGGTATCGGGAGCCCCAGCATTTT
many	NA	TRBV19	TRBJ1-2	CASSTGGGNGYTF	TGTGCCAGTAGTACGGGTGGGGGAAATGGCTACACCTTC
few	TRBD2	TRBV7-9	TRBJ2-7	CASSFRGGHHEQYF	TGTGCCAGCAGCTTCCGGGGGGGCCATCACGAGCAGTACTTC
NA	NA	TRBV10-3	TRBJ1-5	CAISDSAGTNQPQHF	TGTGCCATCAGTGACAGTGCGGGGACCAATCAGCCCCAGCATTTT
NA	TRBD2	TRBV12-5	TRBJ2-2	CASGLSSGGGYTGELFF	TGTGCTAGTGGTTTGAGTAGCGGGGGGGGATACACCGGGGAGCTGTTTTTT